This T cell receptor (beta chain) emerged from a study of T cell repertoires in cytomegalovirus infection. TCRdb re-analysed the reads in MiXCR, keeping a single row per CDR3 protein. This table holds about 120,000 distinct CDR3 sequences, roughly a tenth found once. Notes on this clonotype: Its antigen is currently unknown.

V was trimmed by 4 bases and J by 1 base, leaving 8 bases between them. The V gene's germline CDR1 is SQVTM and CDR2 ANQGSEA. The CDR3 length is 12 residues. The clonotype comes from a human donor in good health (CMV status not recorded). Some clones in this sample may be carry-over from other donors' samples. What was sequenced was PBMCs, sequenced either directly or after in vitro stimulation (not recorded which). The chain uses TRBV29-1 and TRBJ2-7; D is ambiguous. The CDR3 spells CSVVDGSYEQYF. In DNA, the CDR3 is TGCAGCGTTGTGGATGGGTCCTACGAGCAGTACTTC.